Below are 24 T cell receptor beta chains sequenced from a single sample in a study of somatic mutations in cytotoxic T cells in rheumatoid arthritis. Assay: immunoSEQ multiplex PCR; the TCRdb copy retains only in-frame clones and omits some. The sample consists of approximately 14,000 clones, around 80% of them appearing once. The sequencing sample was made of CD8+ T cells sorted from blood. The receptors were sampled from an adult with rheumatoid arthritis.

The rearrangement links TRBV28 to TRBJ1-1; D call uncertain. The CDR3 totals 14 residues. Trimming took 4 bases from V and 0 from J, leaving 9 bases between them. Germline lookup yields CDR1 MDHEN and CDR2 SYDVKM. The CDR3 DNA reads TGTGCCAGCAGTTCACAAGTACTGAACACTGAAGCTTTCTTT. Protein sequence: CASSSQVLNTEAFF.

This chain joins TRBV19 and TRBJ2-3; 14 bases match TRBD2. This CDR3 comprises 17 residues. Germline trimming cut 3 bases from V and 3 bases from J; bases unmatched to any gene: 5. Germline V gene lookup returns CDR1 LNHDA and CDR2 SQIVND (reference sequence). The CDR3 protein is CASSMAGTSGSTDTQYF. CDR3 sequence (DNA): TGTGCCAGTAGTATGGCCGGGACTAGCGGGAGTACAGATACGCAGTATTTT.

The chain employs TRBV10-1 and TRBJ1-1; D perhaps matches TRBD1 (6 bases). The V and J ends lost 4 bases and 3 bases respectively, with 18 bases between them. The CDR3 contains 16 residues. Looked up from germline, CDR1 is WNHNN and CDR2 is SYGVQD (reference sequence). The CDR3 protein is CASSVPGGGADTEAFF. The CDR3 region has the DNA TGCGCCAGCAGTGTTCCCGGTGGGGGGGCTGACACTGAAGCTTTCTTT.

The gene calls are TRBV29-1 and TRBJ1-1; D perhaps matches TRBD1 (6 bases). Per the germline V gene, CDR1 is SQVTM and CDR2 is ANQGSEA. V was clipped by 5 bases and J by 3 bases, with 19 bases between them. CDR3 size: 15 residues. The CDR3 nucleotides are TGCAGCGTTTTGGGGGCAGGGGCGTCGGACACTGAAGCTTTCTTT. It is translated as CSVLGAGASDTEAFF.

This chain connects TRBV19 to TRBJ2-2, with 9 positions matching TRBD1. V gave up 5 bases and J gave up 0 bases; unmatched junction bases: 16. The CDR3 sequence is 20 residues long. CDR1 is LNHDA, CDR2 SQIVND, per germline (reference sequence). CDR3 nucleotides: TGTGCCAGTAGTCTACCGGCGGGACAGGGAAATCACGCGAACACCGGGGAGCTGTTTTTT. Amino acid sequence: CASSLPAGQGNHANTGELFF.

CDR3 DNA sequence: TGTGCCAGCAGTTTAACAGGGGGTACTGAAGCTTTCTTT. Its protein is CASSLTGGTEAFF. This chain uses TRBV27 with TRBJ1-1; 8 bases are shared with TRBD1. The CDR3 contains 13 residues. Germline CDR1 and CDR2: MNHEY and SMNVEV (reference sequence). Trimming took 2 bases from V and 5 from J; bases not matched to a gene: 1.

The V call is TRBV5-1, the J call TRBJ2-1; TRBD1 is a possible D gene (6 bases). CDR1 SGHRS and CDR2 YFSETQ come from the germline V gene. The CDR3 has 15 residues. V was shortened by 4 bases and J by 0 bases, with 11 bases between the two germline ends. The CDR3 bases are TGCGCCAGCAGCGATTCAGGGGTCTCCTACAATGAGCAGTTCTTC. As protein: CASSDSGVSYNEQFF.

This clone was seen only once. The V gene is TRBV7-9, the J gene TRBJ2-1; a possible D gene is TRBD2 (5 bases). With 2 bases removed from V and 7 bases from J, the gap between germline ends came to 12 bases. CDR3 length: 14 residues. Germline-derived CDR1 and CDR2 are SEHNR and FQNEAQ (reference sequence). The CDR3 region is CASSLPLAGNEQFF. Here the CDR3 DNA reads TGTGCCAGCAGCTTACCCCTAGCTGGAAATGAGCAGTTCTTC.

The chain joins TRBV28 to TRBJ2-1; D might be TRBD2 (6 bases). Trimming took off 7 bases at V and 3 bases at J, with 13 bases between the two ends. CDR3 length equals 14 residues. In germline, CDR1 is MDHEN, CDR2 SYDVKM. This CDR3 reads CASIWSSGYNEQFF. CDR3 nucleotides: TGTGCCAGCATTTGGAGTAGCGGCTACAATGAGCAGTTCTTC.

The chain has TRBV19 and TRBJ1-1; no clear D gene. Germline CDR1 LNHDA, CDR2 SQIVND (reference sequence). Trimming cost V 3 bases and J 5 bases, with 10 bases left between them. The CDR3 runs to 13 residues. The CDR3 nucleotides are TGTGCCAGTAGTATCGGCCCCAAGACTGAAGCTTTCTTT. The encoded protein is CASSIGPKTEAFF.

The chain carries TRBV7-9 and TRBJ2-2, with D maybe TRBD2 (5 bases). From germline, CDR1 is SEHNR and CDR2 FQNEAQ (reference sequence). This CDR3 has 14 amino acids. Trimming pared 1 base from V and 4 bases from J, leaving 7 bases between. CDR3 loop: CASSLGSGTGELFF. CDR3 bases: TGTGCCAGCAGCTTAGGAAGCGGCACCGGGGAGCTGTTTTTT.

V and J are TRBV6-5 and TRBJ2-2; D ambiguous. V lost 5 bases and J lost 0, with 10 bases in between. Germline V gene lookup returns CDR1 MNHEY and CDR2 SVGAGI. The CDR3 sequence is 15 residues long. The CDR3 nucleotides read TGTGCCAGCAGTCCCGGACCAGCGAACACCGGGGAGCTGTTTTTT. It codes for CASSPGPANTGELFF.

The V call is TRBV11-2, the J call TRBJ2-3; D remains ambiguous. The germline gives CDR1 SGHAT, CDR2 FQNNGV. The V gene lost 5 bases and the J gene lost 4 bases, with 13 bases spanning the gap. This CDR3 region has 14 residues. The DNA of the CDR3 is TGTGCCAGCAGCGAAGGTGTAGTCCCAGATACGCAGTATTTT. It codes for CASSEGVVPDTQYF.

The chain carries TRBV19 and TRBJ2-7; possible D gene TRBD1, 6 bases. Germline V gene sequence: CDR1 LNHDA, CDR2 SQIVND (reference sequence). The CDR3 consists of 14 residues. The germline V and J ends were trimmed by 8 bases and 3 bases, with 17 bases remaining between them. CDR3: CASGQNGDNYEQYF. The CDR3 DNA sequence: TGTGCCAGTGGTCAGAACGGGGACAACTACGAGCAGTACTTC.

This sequence joins TRBV7-9 and TRBJ2-3, with D unresolved. Between the trimmed V and J ends, which lost 5 bases and 0 bases, there was a span of 12 bases. The CDR3 covers 15 residues. The germline V gene has CDR1 SEHNR and CDR2 FQNEAQ (reference sequence). In DNA form, the CDR3 reads TGTGCCAGCAGCCCGCCGAGTGTTAGCACAGATACGCAGTATTTT. It translates to CASSPPSVSTDTQYF.

The gene calls are TRBV6-5 and TRBJ2-7; D is perhaps TRBD2 (5 bases). V lost 4 bases and J lost 7, with 17 bases in between. Germline assignment: CDR1 MNHEY and CDR2 SVGAGI. The CDR3 spans 14 residues. CDR3 nucleotides: TGTGCCAGCAGTTCCCTACGGCGGGTCTTGGAGCAGTACTTC. Translation gives CASSSLRRVLEQYF.

Only one count was recorded for this clone. V and J are TRBV27 and TRBJ1-4; TRBD1 might be the D (5 bases). This CDR3 is built from 15 residues. Trimming cost V 3 bases and J 3 bases, with 11 bases left between them. The germline V gene encodes CDR1 MNHEY and CDR2 SMNVEV (reference sequence). The CDR3 protein is CASSLWGIPNEKLFF. CDR3 bases: TGTGCCAGCAGTTTGTGGGGGATCCCTAATGAAAAACTGTTTTTT.

The chain is built from TRBV9 and TRBJ1-2; D is uncertain. The length of the CDR3 is 15 residues. Trimming removed 2 bases from V and 3 bases from J, with 14 bases in between. Germline V gene sequence: CDR1 SGDLS, CDR2 YYNGEE. The CDR3 bases are TGTGCCAGCAGCGTTGAGCATCAGGTGGACTATGGCTACACCTTC. Its translation: CASSVEHQVDYGYTF.

The CDR3 DNA follows: TGTGCCAGCAGTGAAACCACTGAAAAACTGTTTTTT. It encodes CASSETTEKLFF. This rearrangement joins TRBV2 to TRBJ1-4; D gene unclear. The CDR3 spans 12 residues. Looked up from germline, CDR1 is SNHLY and CDR2 is FYNNEI. V was pared by 2 bases and J by 7 bases, with 5 bases between.

This chain links TRBV9 with TRBJ1-1; no clear D. Germline assignment: CDR1 SGDLS and CDR2 YYNGEE. Trimming removed 3 bases from V and 5 bases from J, with 17 bases in between. The length of the CDR3 is 15 residues. DNA of the CDR3: TGTGCCAGCAGCGATGGGTCACGTAAACAGACTGAAGCTTTCTTT. As protein: CASSDGSRKQTEAFF. Full variable domain (rest looked up from reference TRBV9 and TRBJ1-1): DSGVTQTPKHLITATGQRVTLRCSPRSGDLSVYWYQQSLDQGLQFLIQYYNGEERAKGNILERFSAQQFPDLHSELNLSSLELGDSALYFCASSDGSRKQTEAFFGQGTRLTVV.

There are a few counts of this clone. V usage is TRBV4-1 and J usage is TRBJ2-5; 9 bases are a match to TRBD2. After removal of 1 base from V and 1 base from J, the junction contained 1 base not matched to a gene. Germline CDR1 reads MGHRA; CDR2 reads YSYEKL. This CDR3 comprises 15 residues. This CDR3 is CASSQARGGQETQYF. As DNA, the CDR3 is TGCGCCAGCAGCCAAGCGCGGGGGGGCCAAGAGACCCAGTACTTC.

A few counts support this clone. The V and J genes are TRBV4-1 and TRBJ2-5; TRBD1 matches 9 bases. Germline CDR1 reads MGHRA; CDR2 reads YSYEKL. V gave up 4 bases and J gave up 4 bases; unmatched junction bases: 10. The CDR3 is 16 amino acids. The CDR3 region is CASSRRQGVWGETQYF. The CDR3 nucleotides read TGCGCCAGCAGCCGCCGACAGGGGGTTTGGGGAGAGACCCAGTACTTC.

The chain links TRBV2 to TRBJ2-7; 7 bases match TRBD2. With 7 bases clipped from V and 3 bases from J, the junction kept 21 bases outside the gene matches. The CDR3 runs 18 residues. Per germline, CDR1 SNHLY and CDR2 FYNNEI. The CDR3 nucleotides read TGTGCCAGCAAGGGGTTCCCGCTTCGGACTTCGGGGGGCTACGAGCAGTACTTC. It translates to CASKGFPLRTSGGYEQYF.

This rearrangement joins TRBV28 to TRBJ2-5, with TRBD2 as a possible D gene (5 bases). Germline CDR1 MDHEN, CDR2 SYDVKM. V was clipped by 2 bases and J by 5 bases, with 24 bases between them. The length of the CDR3 is 18 residues. The CDR3 DNA sequence: TGTGCCAGCAGTTTACCCCCCGAGGGCCCTGCAGACGGGGAGACCCAGTACTTC. This codes for CASSLPPEGPADGETQYF.